This T cell receptor beta chain was recorded in a study of blood T cell repertoires in COVID-19. Study context: The samples span acute and convalescent COVID-19 from the United States, Italy and Spain. T cells, B-cell-depleted T cells, or PBMCs supplied cDNA or gDNA.

This CDR3 has 13 amino acids. Trimming took 5 bases from V and 9 from J; bases not matched to a gene: 5. Germline CDR1 PRHDT, CDR2 FYEKMQ (reference sequence). Per the study methods: From reference gene primer amplification, estimates of nucleated cell counts were derived. The assay was immunoSEQ multiplex PCR, and TCRdb's table has in-frame clones only and misses some. V and J calls and clone size are as listed in that table; D and trimming were resolved from the DNA. The table records approximately 220,000 clones, 80% to 90% of them present only once. The chain joins TRBV13 to TRBJ2-1; 9 positions match TRBD1. The receptor's source is a woman between 45 and 60 years old with acute or convalescent COVID-19. The specimen sequenced was peripheral blood. CDR3 loop: CASSHTGGREQFF. The CDR3, as DNA: TGTGCCAGCAGCCACACAGGGGGCCGTGAGCAGTTCTTC.